The sample holds many counts of the clone carrying this T cell receptor (beta chain). What it binds is not known. This sample was included in a study of CD8 T cells in ankylosing spondylitis. Study-level points and caveats: One TCR beta motif, made up of roughly 8 highly homologous variants, appeared characteristic of ankylosing spondylitis blood.

The CDR3 is made up of 14 amino acids. V was cut by 0 bases and J by 6 bases, with 8 bases left in between. TCRdb re-called the 5' RACE reads with MiXCR, one entry per CDR3 protein. Altogether hundreds of thousands of distinct CDR3 sequences are present, over 15% being singletons, with the ten largest covering over 0.9%. Sequences were obtained from blood, either unsorted or a sorted T cell fraction (not recorded which). This clonotype originated in a male donor with ankylosing spondylitis. The rearrangement joins TRBV12-3 or TRBV12-4 to TRBJ2-2; no reliable D call. This chain's CDR3 is CASSLASSPGELFF. The CDR3 coding sequence is TGTGCCAGCAGTTTAGCATCGAGCCCCGGGGAGCTGTTTTTT.